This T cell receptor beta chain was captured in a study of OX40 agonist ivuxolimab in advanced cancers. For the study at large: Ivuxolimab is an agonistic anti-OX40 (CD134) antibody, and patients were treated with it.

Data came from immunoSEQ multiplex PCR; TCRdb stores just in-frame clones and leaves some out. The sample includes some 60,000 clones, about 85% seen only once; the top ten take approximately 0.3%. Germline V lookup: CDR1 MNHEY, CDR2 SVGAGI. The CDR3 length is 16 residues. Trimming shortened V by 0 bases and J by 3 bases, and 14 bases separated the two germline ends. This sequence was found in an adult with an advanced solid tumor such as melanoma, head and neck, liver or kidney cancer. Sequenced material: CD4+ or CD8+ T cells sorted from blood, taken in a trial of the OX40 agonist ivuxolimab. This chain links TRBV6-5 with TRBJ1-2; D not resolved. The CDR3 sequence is CASSYSPGPSYYGYTF. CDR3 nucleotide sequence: TGTGCCAGCAGTTACTCTCCCGGGCCTTCTTACTATGGCTACACCTTC.